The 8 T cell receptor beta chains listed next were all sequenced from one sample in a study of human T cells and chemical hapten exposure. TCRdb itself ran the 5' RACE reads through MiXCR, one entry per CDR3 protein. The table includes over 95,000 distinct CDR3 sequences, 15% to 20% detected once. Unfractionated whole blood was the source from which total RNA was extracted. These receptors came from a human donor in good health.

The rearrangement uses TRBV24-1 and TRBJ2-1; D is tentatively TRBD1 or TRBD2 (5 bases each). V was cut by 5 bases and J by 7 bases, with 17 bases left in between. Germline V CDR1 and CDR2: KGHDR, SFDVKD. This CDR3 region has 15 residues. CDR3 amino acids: CATSGWDRLRNEQFF. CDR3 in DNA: TGTGCCACCAGTGGATGGGACCGGCTTAGGAATGAGCAGTTCTTC.

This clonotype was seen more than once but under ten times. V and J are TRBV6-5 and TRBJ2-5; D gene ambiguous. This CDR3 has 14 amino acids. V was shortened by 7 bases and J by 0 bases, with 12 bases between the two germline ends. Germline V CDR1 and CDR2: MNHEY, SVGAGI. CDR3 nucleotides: TGTGCCAGCACCACTCGTCGGTACCAAGAGACCCAGTACTTC. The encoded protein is CASTTRRYQETQYF.

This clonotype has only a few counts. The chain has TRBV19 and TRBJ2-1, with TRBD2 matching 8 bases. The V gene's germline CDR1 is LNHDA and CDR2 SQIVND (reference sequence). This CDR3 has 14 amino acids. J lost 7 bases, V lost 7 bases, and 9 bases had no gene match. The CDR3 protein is CASIPGGRENEQFF. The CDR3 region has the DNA TGTGCCAGTATACCGGGAGGGCGGGAAAATGAGCAGTTCTTC.

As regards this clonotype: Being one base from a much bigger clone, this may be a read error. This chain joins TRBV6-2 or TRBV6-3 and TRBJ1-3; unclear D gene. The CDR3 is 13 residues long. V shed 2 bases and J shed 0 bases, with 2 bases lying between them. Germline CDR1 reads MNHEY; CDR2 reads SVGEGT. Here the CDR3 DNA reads TGTGCCAGCAGTTACGCCTCTGGAAACACCATATATTTT. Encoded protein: CASSYASGNTIYF.

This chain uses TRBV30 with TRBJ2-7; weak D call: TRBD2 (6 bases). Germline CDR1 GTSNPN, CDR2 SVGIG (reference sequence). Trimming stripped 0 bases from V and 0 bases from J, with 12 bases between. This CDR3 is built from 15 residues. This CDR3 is CAWSVSAGLSYEQYF. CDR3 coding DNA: TGTGCCTGGAGTGTCTCAGCGGGCCTCTCCTACGAGCAGTACTTC.

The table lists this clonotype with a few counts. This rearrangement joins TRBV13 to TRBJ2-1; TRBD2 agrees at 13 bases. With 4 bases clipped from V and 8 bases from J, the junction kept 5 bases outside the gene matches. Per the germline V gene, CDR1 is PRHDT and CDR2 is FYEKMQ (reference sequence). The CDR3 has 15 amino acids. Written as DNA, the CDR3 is TGTGCCAGCAGCTATCGAGGACTAGCGGGAGATGAGCAGTTCTTC. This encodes CASSYRGLAGDEQFF.

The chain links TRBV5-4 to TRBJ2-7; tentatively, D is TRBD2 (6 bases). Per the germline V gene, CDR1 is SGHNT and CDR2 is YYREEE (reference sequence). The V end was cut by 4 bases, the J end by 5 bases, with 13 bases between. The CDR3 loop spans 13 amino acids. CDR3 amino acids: CASSPAGPNEQYF. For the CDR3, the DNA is TGTGCCAGCAGCCCCGCGGGACCCAACGAGCAGTACTTC.

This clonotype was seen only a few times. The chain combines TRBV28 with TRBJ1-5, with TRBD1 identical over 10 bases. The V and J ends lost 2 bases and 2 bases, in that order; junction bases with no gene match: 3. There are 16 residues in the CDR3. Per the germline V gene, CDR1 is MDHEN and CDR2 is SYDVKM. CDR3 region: CASSLGQGGGNQPQHF. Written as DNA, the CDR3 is TGTGCCAGCAGTTTAGGACAGGGGGGAGGCAATCAGCCCCAGCATTTT.